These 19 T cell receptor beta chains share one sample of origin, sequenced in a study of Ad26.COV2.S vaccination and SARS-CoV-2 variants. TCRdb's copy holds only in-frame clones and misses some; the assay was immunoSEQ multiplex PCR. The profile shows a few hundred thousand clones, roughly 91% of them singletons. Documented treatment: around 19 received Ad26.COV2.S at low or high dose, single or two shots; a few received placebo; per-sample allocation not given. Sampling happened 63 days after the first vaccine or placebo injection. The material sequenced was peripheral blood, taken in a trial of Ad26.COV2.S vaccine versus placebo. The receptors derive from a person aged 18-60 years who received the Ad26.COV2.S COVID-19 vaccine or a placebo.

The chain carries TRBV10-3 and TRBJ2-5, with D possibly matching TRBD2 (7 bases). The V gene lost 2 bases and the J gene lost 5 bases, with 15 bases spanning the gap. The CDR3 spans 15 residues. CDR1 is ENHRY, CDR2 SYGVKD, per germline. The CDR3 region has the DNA TGTGCCATCAGTGAGGCGGGGGCCGGCAAGGAGACCCAGTACTTC. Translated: CAISEAGAGKETQYF.

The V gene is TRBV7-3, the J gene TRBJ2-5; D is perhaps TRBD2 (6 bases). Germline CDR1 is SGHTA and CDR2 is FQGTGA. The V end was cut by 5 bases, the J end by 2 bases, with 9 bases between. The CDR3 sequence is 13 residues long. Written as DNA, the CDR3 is TGTGCCAGCAGCCGTGGGGGGCAAGAGACCCAGTACTTC. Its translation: CASSRGGQETQYF. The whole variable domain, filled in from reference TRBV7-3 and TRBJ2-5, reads GAGVSQTPSNKVTEKGKYVELRCDPISGHTALYWYRQSLGQGPEFLIYFQGTGAADDSGLPNDRFFAVRPEGSVSTLKIQRTERGDSAVYLCASSRGGQETQYFGPGTRLLVL.

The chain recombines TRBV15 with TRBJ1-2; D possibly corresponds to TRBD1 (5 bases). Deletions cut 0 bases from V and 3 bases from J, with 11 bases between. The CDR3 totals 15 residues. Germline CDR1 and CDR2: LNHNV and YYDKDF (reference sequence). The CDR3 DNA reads TGTGCCACCAGCAGAGATGCCAGGGAGGACTATGGCTACACCTTC. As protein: CATSRDAREDYGYTF. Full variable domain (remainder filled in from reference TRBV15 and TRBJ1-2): DAMVIQNPRYQVTQFGKPVTLSCSQTLNHNVMYWYQQKSSQAPKLLFHYYDKDFNNEADTPDNFQSRRPNTSFCFLDIRSPGLGDTAMYLCATSRDAREDYGYTFGSGTRLTVV.

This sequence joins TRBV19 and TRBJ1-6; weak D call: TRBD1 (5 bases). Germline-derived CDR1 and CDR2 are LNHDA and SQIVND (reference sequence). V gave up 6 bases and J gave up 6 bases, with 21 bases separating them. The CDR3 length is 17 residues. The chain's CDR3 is CASSLSASTRGNSPLHF. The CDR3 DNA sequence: TGTGCCAGTAGCCTTTCGGCTAGCACAAGGGGTAATTCACCCCTCCACTTT. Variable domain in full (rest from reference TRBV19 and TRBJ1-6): DGGITQSPKYLFRKEGQNVTLSCEQNLNHDAMYWYRQDPGQGLRLIYYSQIVNDFQKGDIAEGYSVSREKKESFPLTVTSAQKNPTAFYLCASSLSASTRGNSPLHFGNGTRLTVT.

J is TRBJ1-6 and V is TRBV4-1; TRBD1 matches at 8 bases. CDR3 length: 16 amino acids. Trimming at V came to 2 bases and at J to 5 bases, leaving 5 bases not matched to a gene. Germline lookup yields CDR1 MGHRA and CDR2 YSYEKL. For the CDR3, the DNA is TGCGCCAGCAGCCAAAAGGGACAGGCCAATAATTCACCCCTCCACTTT. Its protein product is CASSQKGQANNSPLHF.

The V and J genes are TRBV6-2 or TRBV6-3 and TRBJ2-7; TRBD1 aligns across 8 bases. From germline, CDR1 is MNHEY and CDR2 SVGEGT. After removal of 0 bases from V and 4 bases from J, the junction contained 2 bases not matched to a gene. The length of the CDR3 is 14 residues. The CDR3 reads CASSYSRTGYEQYF. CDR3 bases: TGTGCCAGCAGTTACTCGCGGACAGGGTACGAGCAGTACTTC.

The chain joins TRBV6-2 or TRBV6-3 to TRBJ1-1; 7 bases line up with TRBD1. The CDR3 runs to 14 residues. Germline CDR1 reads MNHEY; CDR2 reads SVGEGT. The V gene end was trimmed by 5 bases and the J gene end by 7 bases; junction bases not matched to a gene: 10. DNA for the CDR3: TGTGCCAGCAGTCGGACCGGGACAGCGTATGAAGCTTTCTTT. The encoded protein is CASSRTGTAYEAFF.

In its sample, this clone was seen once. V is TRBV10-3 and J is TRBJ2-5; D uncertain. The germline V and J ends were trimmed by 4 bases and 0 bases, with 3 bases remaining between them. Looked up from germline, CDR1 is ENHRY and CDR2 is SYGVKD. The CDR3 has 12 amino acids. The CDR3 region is CAISVNQETQYF. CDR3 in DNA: TGTGCCATCAGTGTTAACCAAGAGACCCAGTACTTC.

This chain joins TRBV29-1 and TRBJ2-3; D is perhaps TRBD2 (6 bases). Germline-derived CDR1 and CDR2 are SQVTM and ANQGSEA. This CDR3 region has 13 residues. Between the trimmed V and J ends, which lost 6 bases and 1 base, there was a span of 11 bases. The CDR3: CSVGRGGTDTQYF. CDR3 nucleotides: TGCAGCGTGGGGCGGGGCGGCACAGATACGCAGTATTTT.

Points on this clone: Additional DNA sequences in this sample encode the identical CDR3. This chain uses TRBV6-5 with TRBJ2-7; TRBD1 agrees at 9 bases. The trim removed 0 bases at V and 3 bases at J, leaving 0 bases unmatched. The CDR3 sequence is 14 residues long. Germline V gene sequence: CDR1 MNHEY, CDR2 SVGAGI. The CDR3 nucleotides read TGTGCCAGCAGTTACTCGGACAGGGGCTACGAGCAGTACTTC. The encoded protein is CASSYSDRGYEQYF.

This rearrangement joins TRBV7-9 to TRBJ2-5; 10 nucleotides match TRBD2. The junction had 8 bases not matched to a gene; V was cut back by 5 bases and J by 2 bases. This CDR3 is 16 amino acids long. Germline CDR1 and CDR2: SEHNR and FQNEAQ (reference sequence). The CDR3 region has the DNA TGTGCCAGCAGCCCCAGCGGACTAGCGGATCAAGAGACCCAGTACTTC. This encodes CASSPSGLADQETQYF.

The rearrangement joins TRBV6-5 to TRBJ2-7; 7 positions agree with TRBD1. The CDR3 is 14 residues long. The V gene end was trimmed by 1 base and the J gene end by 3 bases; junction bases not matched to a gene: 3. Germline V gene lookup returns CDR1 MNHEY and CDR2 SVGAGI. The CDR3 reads CASSYYRGSYEQYF. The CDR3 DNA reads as TGTGCCAGCAGTTACTACAGGGGAAGCTACGAGCAGTACTTC.

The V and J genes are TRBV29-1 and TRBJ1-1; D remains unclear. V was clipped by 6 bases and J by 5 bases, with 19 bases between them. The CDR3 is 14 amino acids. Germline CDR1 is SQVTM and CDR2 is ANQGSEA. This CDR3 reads CSVPGKGGWTEAFF. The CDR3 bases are TGCAGCGTGCCCGGTAAGGGAGGATGGACTGAAGCTTTCTTT.

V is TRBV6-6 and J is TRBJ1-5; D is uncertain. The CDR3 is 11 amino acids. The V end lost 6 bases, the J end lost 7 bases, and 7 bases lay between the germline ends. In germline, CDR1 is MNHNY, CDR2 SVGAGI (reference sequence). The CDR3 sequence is CASRREQPQHF. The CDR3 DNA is TGTGCCAGCAGGCGAGAACAGCCCCAGCATTTT.

CDR3 residues: CASSLLAGGVNDEQFF. In nucleotides, the CDR3 is TGTGCCAGCAGCCTTCTAGCGGGGGGCGTCAACGATGAGCAGTTCTTC. The chain employs TRBV7-8 and TRBJ2-1, with TRBD2 identical over 11 bases. The CDR3 loop spans 16 amino acids. Germline CDR1 and CDR2: SGHVS and FQNEAQ. Trimming cost V 5 bases and J 8 bases; bases outside gene matches: 11. The whole variable domain, remainder taken from reference TRBV7-8 and TRBJ2-1, is GAGVSQSPRYKVAKRGQDVALRCDPISGHVSLFWYQQALGQGPEFLTYFQNEAQLDKSGLPSDRFFAERPEGSVSTLKIQRTQQEDSAVYLCASSLLAGGVNDEQFFGPGTRLTVL.

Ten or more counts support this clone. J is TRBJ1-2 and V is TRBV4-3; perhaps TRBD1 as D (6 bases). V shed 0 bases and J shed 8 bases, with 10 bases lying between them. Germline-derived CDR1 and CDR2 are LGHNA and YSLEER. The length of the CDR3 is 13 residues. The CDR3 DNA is TGCGCCAGCAGCCAAGACTACAGGGCGGGCTACACCTTC. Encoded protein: CASSQDYRAGYTF.

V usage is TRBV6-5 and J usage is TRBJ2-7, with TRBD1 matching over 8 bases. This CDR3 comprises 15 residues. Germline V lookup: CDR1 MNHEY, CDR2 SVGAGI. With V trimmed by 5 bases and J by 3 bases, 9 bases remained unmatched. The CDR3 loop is CASSPGAGGSYEQYF. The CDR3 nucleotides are TGTGCCAGCAGTCCCGGGGCAGGGGGCAGCTACGAGCAGTACTTC.

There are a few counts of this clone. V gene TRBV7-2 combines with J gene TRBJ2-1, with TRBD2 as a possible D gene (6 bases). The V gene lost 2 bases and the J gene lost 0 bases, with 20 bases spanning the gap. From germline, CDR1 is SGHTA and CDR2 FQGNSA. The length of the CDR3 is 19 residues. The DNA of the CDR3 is TGTGCCAGCAGCTTACCCCGAACGGGCCTGACTAGCTCCTACAATGAGCAGTTCTTC. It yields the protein CASSLPRTGLTSSYNEQFF.

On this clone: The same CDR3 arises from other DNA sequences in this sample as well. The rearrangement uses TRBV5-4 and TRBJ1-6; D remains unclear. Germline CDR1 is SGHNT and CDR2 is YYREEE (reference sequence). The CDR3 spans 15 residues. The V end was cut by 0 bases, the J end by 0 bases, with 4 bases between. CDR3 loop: CASSLDSSYNSPLHF. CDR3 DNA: TGTGCCAGCAGCTTGGATAGCTCCTATAATTCACCCCTCCACTTT.